A selection of T cell receptor beta chains follows, all from one sample in a study of blood T cell repertoires in COVID-19. Clones were sequenced by immunoSEQ multiplex PCR, and TCRdb holds only the in-frame ones, with some missing. Of some 83,000 clones in the sample, around 88% are singletons; the top ten hold 4.5% to 6%. Input material: peripheral blood. Receptors were obtained from a woman older than 75 with active or convalescent COVID-19. Both conserved end residues are part of each CDR3. Fields, in order: D gene, V gene, J gene, clone size, CDR3 DNA, CDR3 protein. The D gene is left open where the match is weak. A row's size may be missing; if present it is once, few, many or a size class.

d_call: TRBD1
v_call: TRBV11-2
j_call: TRBJ2-7
clone_size: once
cdr3_nt: TGTGCCAGCAGCCAAGGACAGGGGAGTTACGAGCAGTACTTC
cdr3_aa: CASSQGQGSYEQYF

d_call: TRBD1
v_call: TRBV4-2
j_call: TRBJ1-2
clone_size: -
cdr3_nt: TGTGCCAGCAGCCAAGTCGCACTTCAGGGGGACTATGGCTACACCTTC
cdr3_aa: CASSQVALQGDYGYTF

d_call: -
v_call: TRBV28
j_call: TRBJ1-2
clone_size: -
cdr3_nt: TGTGCCAGCAGCCCTGTGGGGGCGGGCTACACCTTC
cdr3_aa: CASSPVGAGYTF

d_call: -
v_call: TRBV4-3
j_call: TRBJ1-6
clone_size: -
cdr3_nt: TGCGCCAGCAGCCAAGGGGGGGGAGCACCCCTCCACTTT
cdr3_aa: CASSQGGGAPLHF

d_call: -
v_call: TRBV2
j_call: TRBJ1-1
clone_size: -
cdr3_nt: TGTGCCATACAGAGAAAGAACACTGAAGCTTTCTTT
cdr3_aa: CAIQRKNTEAFF

d_call: TRBD2
v_call: TRBV10-3
j_call: TRBJ2-5
clone_size: -
cdr3_nt: TGTGCCATCAGTGAGTCGAGGACTAGCGGGGGAGAGACCCAGTACTTC
cdr3_aa: CAISESRTSGGETQYF

d_call: -
v_call: TRBV6-1
j_call: TRBJ2-3
clone_size: once
cdr3_nt: TGTGCCAGCAGTGATAGGAGGACTAGCACAGATACGCAGTATTTT
cdr3_aa: CASSDRRTSTDTQYF

d_call: -
v_call: TRBV30
j_call: TRBJ1-2
clone_size: -
cdr3_nt: TGTGCCTGGAGATCGCGGCTTCGAAGTGGCTACACCTTC
cdr3_aa: CAWRSRLRSGYTF

d_call: -
v_call: TRBV6-5
j_call: TRBJ1-2
clone_size: -
cdr3_nt: TGTGCCAGCACCCCGGGGGGGTTCAGTCTTGGCTACACCTTC
cdr3_aa: CASTPGGFSLGYTF

d_call: TRBD1
v_call: TRBV7-3
j_call: TRBJ2-1
clone_size: -
cdr3_nt: TGTGCCAGCAGCTTGAATCCGGGACAGGCTTACAATGAGCAGTTCTTC
cdr3_aa: CASSLNPGQAYNEQFF

d_call: TRBD1
v_call: TRBV7-8
j_call: TRBJ2-7
clone_size: once
cdr3_nt: TGTGCCAGCAGCTATTCCGGACAGGGGGTCTACGAGCAGTACTTC
cdr3_aa: CASSYSGQGVYEQYF

d_call: -
v_call: TRBV3-1/TRBV3-2
j_call: TRBJ2-3
clone_size: -
cdr3_nt: TGTGCCAGCAGCCACTTAAGCACAGATACGCAGTATTTT
cdr3_aa: CASSHLSTDTQYF

d_call: -
v_call: TRBV7-9
j_call: TRBJ2-2
clone_size: -
cdr3_nt: TGTGCCAGCAGCCCGCAACCGACAGACACCGGGGAGCTGTTTTTT
cdr3_aa: CASSPQPTDTGELFF

d_call: -
v_call: TRBV6-5
j_call: TRBJ1-1
clone_size: -
cdr3_nt: TGTGCCAGCAGTTACAGCGCGAACACTGAAGCTTTCTTT
cdr3_aa: CASSYSANTEAFF

d_call: -
v_call: TRBV7-4
j_call: TRBJ1-4
clone_size: -
cdr3_nt: TGTGCCAGCAGCTCCAGGGTTTCCACTAATGAAAAACTGTTTTTT
cdr3_aa: CASSSRVSTNEKLFF

d_call: TRBD1
v_call: TRBV7-8
j_call: TRBJ1-6
clone_size: few
cdr3_nt: TGTGCCAGCAGCTTCCGGACAGGAGAAGGATCACCCCTCCACTTT
cdr3_aa: CASSFRTGEGSPLHF

d_call: -
v_call: TRBV5-4
j_call: TRBJ2-7
clone_size: -
cdr3_nt: TGTGCCAGCAGCCCGGTTGGGGCTGAGGCCTACGAGCAGTACTTC
cdr3_aa: CASSPVGAEAYEQYF

d_call: TRBD2
v_call: TRBV2
j_call: TRBJ2-5
clone_size: -
cdr3_nt: TGTGCCAGCGCCGGGGGGGCTGAGACCCAGTACTTC
cdr3_aa: CASAGGAETQYF

d_call: TRBD2
v_call: TRBV2
j_call: TRBJ2-7
clone_size: -
cdr3_nt: TGTGCCAGCACGGGTCTAGCGGGGGCTGGGGAGCAGTACTTC
cdr3_aa: CASTGLAGAGEQYF

d_call: -
v_call: TRBV18
j_call: TRBJ1-4
clone_size: -
cdr3_nt: TGTGCCAGCTCCATGAGACAGGAGGCCGGTGAAAAACTGTTTTTT
cdr3_aa: CASSMRQEAGEKLFF

d_call: TRBD2
v_call: TRBV2
j_call: TRBJ2-1
clone_size: once
cdr3_nt: TGTGCCAGCAGTGCCCTAGCGGGAAGGGAGCAGTTCTTC
cdr3_aa: CASSALAGREQFF

d_call: TRBD1
v_call: TRBV5-6
j_call: TRBJ2-7
clone_size: -
cdr3_nt: TGTGCCAGCAGCTCGGCAGGGGGCGCCTACGAGCAGTACTTC
cdr3_aa: CASSSAGGAYEQYF

d_call: -
v_call: TRBV28
j_call: TRBJ2-2
clone_size: -
cdr3_nt: TGTGCCATCCGACCCCGGGTAAAGACCGGGGAGCTGTTTTTT
cdr3_aa: CAIRPRVKTGELFF

d_call: TRBD2
v_call: TRBV5-1
j_call: TRBJ2-3
clone_size: -
cdr3_nt: TGCGCCAGCAGAACCGGGACTAGCGGGGGGGCAGATACGCAGTATTTT
cdr3_aa: CASRTGTSGGADTQYF

d_call: -
v_call: TRBV14
j_call: TRBJ1-1
clone_size: -
cdr3_nt: TGTGCCAGCAGCCTCCGGGGTGCTTTACCGGCGGCTTTCTTT
cdr3_aa: CASSLRGALPAAFF

d_call: TRBD2
v_call: TRBV4-2
j_call: TRBJ2-1
clone_size: -
cdr3_nt: TGTGCCAGCAGCCAAGCTACCCTAACTAGCGTCTCCTACAATGAGCAGTTCTTC
cdr3_aa: CASSQATLTSVSYNEQFF

d_call: -
v_call: TRBV28
j_call: TRBJ2-6
clone_size: -
cdr3_nt: TGTGCCAGCAGTGGGATCCGGGACATTGGGCGATCTGGGGCCAACGTCCTGACTTTC
cdr3_aa: CASSGIRDIGRSGANVLTF

d_call: -
v_call: TRBV9
j_call: TRBJ1-2
clone_size: -
cdr3_nt: TGTGCCAGCAGCGTAGTGTCAGGGCCCCACTATGGCTACACCTTC
cdr3_aa: CASSVVSGPHYGYTF

d_call: -
v_call: TRBV4-3
j_call: TRBJ1-2
clone_size: once
cdr3_nt: TGCGCCAGCAGCCAAGAATCTGCCCGGACAGCCGCCTACTATGGCTACACCTTC
cdr3_aa: CASSQESARTAAYYGYTF

d_call: -
v_call: TRBV5-1
j_call: TRBJ2-7
clone_size: -
cdr3_nt: TGCGCCAGCAGCTCCGCGGGGATCGAGCAGTACTTC
cdr3_aa: CASSSAGIEQYF

d_call: -
v_call: TRBV6-5
j_call: TRBJ1-1
clone_size: -
cdr3_nt: TGTGCCAGCAGTTACTCGTCTCGGAACACTGAAGCTTTCTTT
cdr3_aa: CASSYSSRNTEAFF